The source of this TCR beta chain is a study of post-analysis software for immune sequencing data. Regarding the study as a whole: With TRBV5-6, TRBV5-1 and TRBV20-1 included, 4 or 5 TRBV segments were more frequent in patients than in controls. F measure clustering grouped samples strongly by preparation batch.

CDR1 is SQVTM, CDR2 ANQGSEA, per germline. The CDR3 is 14 residues long. Trimming took 4 bases from V and 5 from J, leaving 15 bases between them. A word on this clonotype: Its target is not known.

Prepared libraries of TCR beta cDNA carried unique molecular identifiers. TCRdb itself ran the PCR reads through MiXCR, one entry per CDR3 protein. The data show about 810,000 distinct CDR3 sequences, with about 53% seen just once and over 4% held by the top ten. The chain uses TRBV29-1 and TRBJ2-4; D possibly corresponds to TRBD2 (7 bases). The sequencing sample was made of blood. This receptor was obtained from a girl aged 5-17 years with multiple sclerosis. The CDR3 loop is CSVARGGGENIQYF. The CDR3 DNA is TGCAGCGTTGCCCGAGGGGGGGGTGAAAACATTCAGTACTTC.